A selection of T cell receptor beta chains follows, all from one sample in a study of control samples from healthy donors and cancer patients. This table comes from immunoSEQ multiplex PCR, and its TCRdb copy is limited to in-frame clones, with some not included. Of 65,000 to 95,000 clones in the sample, around 87% are singletons; the top ten hold more than 15%. Specimen: blood. These TCRs come from a man aged 45-65 years in good health. Each CDR3 is given with its conserved first and last residue. A D gene is named only where the DNA matches it firmly. A clone size is listed for some rows: how often the clone was seen (once, few, many), or a class if it is expanded.

clone_size: NA; cdr3_length: 17; j_call: TRBJ1-1; d_call: TRBD1; v_call: TRBV5-1; cdr3_nt: TGCGCCAGCAGCTTGGACAATTCGACAGGGCTCAACACTGAAGCTTTCTTT; cdr3_aa: CASSLDNSTGLNTEAFF
clone_size: NA; cdr3_length: 14; j_call: TRBJ2-2; d_call: NA; v_call: TRBV29-1; cdr3_nt: TGCAGCGTTCACGGGGTCTTGAACACCGGGGAGCTGTTTTTT; cdr3_aa: CSVHGVLNTGELFF
clone_size: NA; cdr3_length: 13; j_call: TRBJ1-3; d_call: NA; v_call: TRBV7-3; cdr3_nt: TGTGCCAGCAGCTTAAACAGTGGAAACACCATATATTTT; cdr3_aa: CASSLNSGNTIYF
clone_size: once; cdr3_length: 13; j_call: TRBJ2-1; d_call: TRBD2; v_call: TRBV5-5; cdr3_nt: TGTGCCAGCAGTGCCGGGACTAGCAATGAGCAGTTCTTC; cdr3_aa: CASSAGTSNEQFF
clone_size: NA; cdr3_length: 14; j_call: TRBJ1-1; d_call: NA; v_call: TRBV7-9; cdr3_nt: TGTGCCAGCAGCTTCGGGGGAGGGAGCACTGAAGCTTTCTTT; cdr3_aa: CASSFGGGSTEAFF
clone_size: few; cdr3_length: 12; j_call: TRBJ2-3; d_call: NA; v_call: TRBV7-8; cdr3_nt: TGTGCCAGCAGCCTAAGCACAGATACGCAGTATTTT; cdr3_aa: CASSLSTDTQYF
clone_size: NA; cdr3_length: 14; j_call: TRBJ1-2; d_call: TRBD1; v_call: TRBV7-8; cdr3_nt: TGTGCCAGCAGCTCCTACAGGGGGACCCATGGCTACACCTTC; cdr3_aa: CASSSYRGTHGYTF
clone_size: NA; cdr3_length: 17; j_call: TRBJ1-3; d_call: NA; v_call: TRBV24-1; cdr3_nt: TGTGCCACCAGTGATCCTCCTGGGAACCCCTCTGGAAACACCATATATTTT; cdr3_aa: CATSDPPGNPSGNTIYF
clone_size: NA; cdr3_length: 15; j_call: TRBJ1-2; d_call: NA; v_call: TRBV21-1; cdr3_nt: TGTGCCAGCAGCAAAGATTCCGGATATAACTATGGCTACACCTTC; cdr3_aa: CASSKDSGYNYGYTF
clone_size: NA; cdr3_length: 11; j_call: TRBJ2-1; d_call: NA; v_call: TRBV20-1; cdr3_nt: TGCAGTGCTAGAGATCCCAATGAGCAGTTCTTC; cdr3_aa: CSARDPNEQFF
clone_size: NA; cdr3_length: 14; j_call: TRBJ1-4; d_call: NA; v_call: TRBV9; cdr3_nt: TGTGCCAGCAGCGATCTCACCGCGGGTGAAAAACTGTTTTTT; cdr3_aa: CASSDLTAGEKLFF
clone_size: NA; cdr3_length: 16; j_call: TRBJ2-5; d_call: TRBD2; v_call: TRBV5-4; cdr3_nt: TGTGCCAGCAGCTTCCTACGGCTAGCGGGAGCTGAGACCCAGTACTTC; cdr3_aa: CASSFLRLAGAETQYF
clone_size: NA; cdr3_length: 14; j_call: TRBJ1-2; d_call: NA; v_call: TRBV18; cdr3_nt: TGTGCCAGCTCACCAACGGGGGCCGACTATGGCTACACCTTC; cdr3_aa: CASSPTGADYGYTF
clone_size: NA; cdr3_length: 16; j_call: TRBJ2-7; d_call: TRBD2; v_call: TRBV5-5; cdr3_nt: TGTGCCAGCAGTCGCCGTAGCGGGAGGGAAGCCTACGAGCAGTACTTC; cdr3_aa: CASSRRSGREAYEQYF
clone_size: NA; cdr3_length: 15; j_call: TRBJ2-7; d_call: TRBD2; v_call: TRBV6-5; cdr3_nt: TGTGCCAGCAGCGTTAGCGGGGAGGGAACCTACGAGCAGTACTTC; cdr3_aa: CASSVSGEGTYEQYF
clone_size: NA; cdr3_length: 13; j_call: TRBJ1-1; d_call: NA; v_call: TRBV2; cdr3_nt: TGTGCCAGCAGTGAGTATATGAACACTGAAGCTTTCTTT; cdr3_aa: CASSEYMNTEAFF
clone_size: NA; cdr3_length: 15; j_call: TRBJ1-4; d_call: TRBD1; v_call: TRBV3-1/TRBV3-2; cdr3_nt: TGTGCCAGCAGCTACAGGGGGTCAACTAATGAAAAACTGTTTTTT; cdr3_aa: CASSYRGSTNEKLFF
clone_size: NA; cdr3_length: 15; j_call: TRBJ1-1; d_call: NA; v_call: TRBV19; cdr3_nt: TGTGCCAGTAGTATAGATTCGGTCGGCCGCAGTGAAGCTTTCTTT; cdr3_aa: CASSIDSVGRSEAFF
clone_size: few; cdr3_length: 12; j_call: TRBJ1-1; d_call: TRBD1; v_call: TRBV10-3; cdr3_nt: TGTGCCATCAGGGACAGGGACACTGAAGCTTTCTTT; cdr3_aa: CAIRDRDTEAFF
clone_size: NA; cdr3_length: 17; j_call: TRBJ2-6; d_call: NA; v_call: TRBV30; cdr3_nt: TGTGCCCCACACTTTGCACAGGCCGACTCTGGGGCCAACGTCCTGACTTTC; cdr3_aa: CAPHFAQADSGANVLTF
clone_size: NA; cdr3_length: 15; j_call: TRBJ2-5; d_call: TRBD2; v_call: TRBV25-1; cdr3_nt: TGTGCCAGCAGTGAATACAGGGCAGCGGGGGAGACCCAGTACTTC; cdr3_aa: CASSEYRAAGETQYF
clone_size: NA; cdr3_length: 14; j_call: TRBJ2-2; d_call: NA; v_call: TRBV24-1; cdr3_nt: TGTGCCTCAACTGGTCCAGGGAACACCGGGGAGCTGTTTTTT; cdr3_aa: CASTGPGNTGELFF
clone_size: NA; cdr3_length: 15; j_call: TRBJ1-2; d_call: TRBD1; v_call: TRBV6-5; cdr3_nt: TGTGCCAGCAGTTCACGACAGGGAGGTGACTATGGCTACACCTTC; cdr3_aa: CASSSRQGGDYGYTF
clone_size: once; cdr3_length: 14; j_call: TRBJ1-4; d_call: NA; v_call: TRBV5-8; cdr3_nt: TGTGCCAGCAGTCGGGGCGAAACTAATGAAAAACTGTTTTTT; cdr3_aa: CASSRGETNEKLFF
clone_size: NA; cdr3_length: 16; j_call: TRBJ2-2; d_call: TRBD2; v_call: TRBV19; cdr3_nt: TGTGCCAGTAGCACTGGGACTAGCGGGAGGGGCGGGGAGCTGTTTTTT; cdr3_aa: CASSTGTSGRGGELFF
clone_size: once; cdr3_length: 14; j_call: TRBJ1-2; d_call: NA; v_call: TRBV6-1; cdr3_nt: TGTGCCAGCAGTGAAGCGTGGAGGGAATATGGCTACACCTTC; cdr3_aa: CASSEAWREYGYTF
clone_size: once; cdr3_length: 13; j_call: TRBJ1-1; d_call: NA; v_call: TRBV29-1; cdr3_nt: TGCAGCGCGAGCCAGGGGACTAACACTGAAGCTTTCTTT; cdr3_aa: CSASQGTNTEAFF
clone_size: NA; cdr3_length: 15; j_call: TRBJ2-5; d_call: TRBD2; v_call: TRBV5-1; cdr3_nt: TGCGCCAGCAGCCAGCAGTTTAGCGGGGAGGAGACCCAGTACTTC; cdr3_aa: CASSQQFSGEETQYF
clone_size: NA; cdr3_length: 14; j_call: TRBJ1-2; d_call: TRBD1; v_call: TRBV5-4; cdr3_nt: TGTGCCAGCAGCTTGGACAGGGGGCAGGGTGGCTACACCTTC; cdr3_aa: CASSLDRGQGGYTF
clone_size: NA; cdr3_length: 12; j_call: TRBJ2-3; d_call: NA; v_call: TRBV2; cdr3_nt: TGTGCCAGCAGTGAAGGTGCAGATACGCAGTATTTT; cdr3_aa: CASSEGADTQYF
clone_size: NA; cdr3_length: 13; j_call: TRBJ2-7; d_call: NA; v_call: TRBV4-1; cdr3_nt: TGCGCCAGCAGCCAGGCCGGGGATCCGGAGCAGTACTTC; cdr3_aa: CASSQAGDPEQYF
clone_size: NA; cdr3_length: 14; j_call: TRBJ1-6; d_call: NA; v_call: TRBV6-5; cdr3_nt: TGTGCCAGCAGTTACTCGACTCATAATTCACCCCTCCACTTT; cdr3_aa: CASSYSTHNSPLHF
clone_size: NA; cdr3_length: 13; j_call: TRBJ2-7; d_call: NA; v_call: TRBV11-3; cdr3_nt: TGTGCCAGCAGCTTAGGTTTCCCCTACGAGCAGTACTTC; cdr3_aa: CASSLGFPYEQYF
clone_size: NA; cdr3_length: 14; j_call: TRBJ2-3; d_call: NA; v_call: TRBV7-2; cdr3_nt: TGTGCCAGCAGCACTCGGACTAACACAGATACGCAGTATTTT; cdr3_aa: CASSTRTNTDTQYF
clone_size: NA; cdr3_length: 13; j_call: TRBJ1-1; d_call: TRBD1; v_call: TRBV2; cdr3_nt: TGTGCCAGCAGGTATCAGGGGGGAACTGAAGCTTTCTTT; cdr3_aa: CASRYQGGTEAFF